The source of this T cell receptor beta chain is a study of blood T cells in healthy people across ages. Findings and limits, study-wide: CMV status of donors was not determined, possibly confounding expanded clonotype changes.

A word on this clonotype: The antigen is not known.

Germline CDR1 DFQATT, CDR2 SNEGSKA (reference sequence). This CDR3 contains 13 residues. The V and J ends lost 3 bases and 3 bases respectively, with 12 bases between them. The use of a sample-barcoded 5' primer and a J-beta primer mix characterized a second PCR of about 7 to 12 cycles. TCRdb redid the calling of the 5' RACE reads with MiXCR, one entry per CDR3 protein. The profile covers fewer than 1 million distinct CDR3 sequences, with under 45% appearing a single time and about a fifth taken by the ten largest. The chain has TRBV20-1 and TRBJ2-7; no definite D call. The sequenced sample consisted of blood. This sequence originates from a man in his fifties or sixties in good health. In DNA form, the CDR3 reads TGCAGTGCTAGGGTTGTGCCATACTACGAGCAGTACTTC. Its protein is CSARVVPYYEQYF.